The 22 T cell receptor beta chains presented below share a single source sample, sequenced in a study of metastatic and nonmetastatic thyroid tumors. TCRdb redid the clone calls on the PCR reads using MiXCR. The profile shows over 25,000 clones, over 15% of them singletons. No treatment of any kind had been given to any patient before thyroid surgery. Source material: blood. The receptor source for this set is a male donor with papillary thyroid cancer or a benign thyroid nodule (not recorded which). Some clones in this sample may be carry-over from other donors' samples.

This clone was seen repeatedly, ten times or more. Since a much larger clone is just one base distant, this may be a read error. The sample has other DNA sequences that encode this CDR3 too. The chain carries TRBV11-3 and TRBJ1-1; tentative D call: TRBD1 (6 bases). Germline lookup yields CDR1 SGHNT and CDR2 YENEEA. The length of the CDR3 is 13 residues. The DNA for the CDR3 is TGTGCCAGCAGCTTACACCGGGACACCGAAGCTTTCTTT. Its protein is CASSLHRDTEAFF.

This clone was seen at least ten times. The chain combines TRBV20-1 with TRBJ2-7; possibly TRBD2 for D (7 bases). The V and J ends lost 4 bases and 7 bases respectively, with 20 bases between them. The CDR3 is 14 residues long. The germline CDR1 and CDR2 sequences are DFQATT and SNEGSKA (reference sequence). CDR3 in amino acids: CSANWEGELGEQYF. CDR3 sequence (DNA): TGCAGTGCTAATTGGGAGGGGGAACTTGGGGAGCAGTACTTC.

This clone was seen only a few times. The J gene is TRBJ2-7, the V gene TRBV7-2; 7 bases match TRBD2. Germline loops: CDR1 SGHTA, CDR2 FQGNSA. The CDR3 has 14 amino acids. With 7 bases clipped from V and 1 base from J, the junction kept 7 bases outside the gene matches. CDR3 region: CASTRGDHSYEQYF. The CDR3 DNA sequence: TGTGCCAGCACACGGGGGGATCATTCCTACGAGCAGTACTTC.

This clone was detected a few times. The identical CDR3 is also encoded by other nucleotide sequences in the sample. The chain recombines TRBV27 with TRBJ2-2, with D perhaps matching TRBD1 (5 bases). Germline values: CDR1 MNHEY, CDR2 SMNVEV (reference sequence). Trimming removed 7 bases from V and 7 bases from J, with 16 bases in between. The CDR3 is made up of 14 amino acids. The chain's CDR3 is CASMDIGIGGELFF. CDR3 bases: TGTGCCAGCATGGACATAGGCATAGGCGGGGAGCTGTTTTTT.

This clone came up a few times. V and J are TRBV20-1 and TRBJ2-7; 11 bases match TRBD2. This CDR3 is built from 18 residues. The germline gives CDR1 DFQATT, CDR2 SNEGSKA (reference sequence). J gave up 0 bases and V 5 bases, and 15 bases lay outside the gene matches. The chain's CDR3 is CSASPLAGGPLSSYEQYF. CDR3 DNA sequence: TGCAGTGCTTCGCCATTAGCGGGAGGGCCTCTAAGCTCCTACGAGCAGTACTTC.

There are a few counts of this clone. This may be a read error: a much more frequent sequence differs by one nucleotide. This specimen includes other DNA sequences encoding the same CDR3. The chain joins TRBV13 to TRBJ2-7, with 9 nucleotides matching TRBD1. Germline V gives CDR1 PRHDT, CDR2 FYEKMQ (reference sequence). This CDR3 comprises 14 residues. CDR3 residues: CASSSPGQGYGQYF. The CDR3 DNA reads TGTGCCAGCAGTTCCCCGGGACAGGGCTACGGGCAGTACTTC.

On this clone itself: The junction does not match germline at one end; this may be a read error. The V call is TRBV7-3, the J call TRBJ1-6; possibly TRBD1 for D (6 bases). The CDR3 length is 16 residues. Germline V lookup: CDR1 SGHTA, CDR2 FQGTGA. In DNA form, the CDR3 reads TGTACCAGCAGCCCCGTCGTCTTAGGGGGGGATTCACCCCTCCACTTT. Translation: CTSSPVVLGGDSPLHF.

In its sample, this clone was seen many times. A much larger clone lies a single base off, so this may be a read error. This sample also contains other DNA sequences that code for the same CDR3. The chain links TRBV28 to TRBJ1-5; D remains unclear. Germline V gives CDR1 MDHEN, CDR2 SYDVKM. The CDR3 has 15 amino acids. DNA for the CDR3: TGTGCCAGCAGTTTTGGGGAGGGCTTCCGCCAGCCCCAGCATTTC. Translating gives CASSFGEGFRQPQHF. The entire variable domain, with the rest obtained from reference TRBV28 and TRBJ1-5, is as follows: DVKVTQSSRYLVKRTGEKVFLECVQDMDHENMFWYRQDPGLGLRLIYFSYDVKMKEKGDIPEGYSVSREKKERFSLILESASTNQTSMYLCASSFGEGFRQPQHFGDGTRLSIL.

This rearrangement joins TRBV6-1 to TRBJ1-1; perhaps TRBD1 as D (6 bases). The CDR3 totals 14 residues. Between the trimmed V and J ends, which lost 6 bases and 0 bases, there was a span of 11 bases. Per germline, CDR1 MNHNS and CDR2 SASEGT. DNA of the CDR3: TGTGCCAGCAGCTTAGGGGGTTTGAACACTGAAGCTTTCTTT. Its protein is CASSLGGLNTEAFF.

The table lists this clone with many counts. The CDR3 sequence is CASRVRQSSYEQYF. DNA of the CDR3: TGTGCCAGCAGGGTTCGACAGAGCTCCTACGAGCAGTACTTC. The chain recombines TRBV6-1 with TRBJ2-7; tentatively, D is TRBD1 (5 bases). This CDR3 is built from 14 residues. Germline CDR1 MNHNS, CDR2 SASEGT. Trimming removed 6 bases at V and 0 bases at J, with 12 bases between.

This clone has ten or more counts. The chain links TRBV7-9 to TRBJ2-3, with no clear D. The CDR3 runs 12 residues. CDR1 and CDR2 from the germline V gene are SEHNR and FQNEAQ (reference sequence). The ends were cut back, 7 bases at V and 9 bases at J, with 14 bases in the middle. DNA of the CDR3: TGTGCCAGCACCCCAGATCCTTCGACGCAGTATTTT. This gives the protein CASTPDPSTQYF.

This clone has at least ten counts. The rearrangement uses TRBV19 and TRBJ2-2; the match to TRBD1 covers 7 bases. CDR3 length equals 15 residues. Germline V CDR1 and CDR2: LNHDA, SQIVND (reference sequence). With V trimmed by 1 base and J by 5 bases, 4 bases remained unmatched. CDR3 amino acids: CASSIGGTATGELFF. The CDR3 DNA is TGTGCCAGTAGTATAGGTGGGACAGCTACCGGGGAGCTGTTTTTT.

This clone was detected many times. The V call is TRBV7-9, the J call TRBJ2-7; the D is unclear. Trimming took 5 bases from V and 4 from J, leaving 15 bases between them. The CDR3 has 14 residues. Germline V gene sequence: CDR1 SEHNR, CDR2 FQNEAQ (reference sequence). CDR3 protein: CASSPDKRIYEQYF. The CDR3 DNA is TGTGCCAGCAGCCCAGACAAGAGGATATACGAGCAGTACTTC.

V usage is TRBV11-1 and J usage is TRBJ2-2; the D is unclear. The V end was cut by 6 bases, the J end by 2 bases, with 16 bases between. Germline V gene sequence: CDR1 SGHAT, CDR2 FQDESV (reference sequence). The CDR3 is 16 amino acids. This chain's CDR3 is CASSAPGTLNTGELFF. The CDR3 region has the DNA TGTGCCAGCAGTGCTCCCGGTACCTTAAACACCGGGGAGCTGTTTTTT. The full variable domain, its missing parts supplied by reference TRBV11-1 and TRBJ2-2, is EAEVAQSPRYKITEKSQAVAFWCDPISGHATLYWYRQILGQGPELLVQFQDESVVDDSQLPKDRFSAERLKGVDSTLKIQPAELGDSAMYLCASSAPGTLNTGELFFGEGSRLTVL.

Judged by abundance, this clone is medium-sized. The chain joins TRBV30 to TRBJ2-7; no firm D call. V lost 0 bases and J 3 bases, leaving 9 bases between the germline ends. The CDR3 totals 13 residues. CDR1 and CDR2 (germline): GTSNPN, SVGIG (reference sequence). The CDR3 nucleotides read TGTGCCTGGAGTGTATCTGGGAACTACGAGCAGTACTTC. It yields the protein CAWSVSGNYEQYF. Supplemented by reference TRBV30 and TRBJ2-7, the full variable domain reads SQTIHQWPATLVQPVGSPLSLECTVEGTSNPNLYWYRQAAGRGLQLLFYSVGIGQISSEVPQNLSASRPQDRQFILSSKKLLLSDSGFYLCAWSVSGNYEQYFGPGTRLTVT.

V gene TRBV12-3 or TRBV12-4 combines with J gene TRBJ2-7; 9 bases match TRBD2. Trimming took 3 bases from V and 2 from J; bases not matched to a gene: 8. The CDR3 length is 16 residues. In DNA, the CDR3 is TGTGCCAGCAGTTTTCGTGGGCTAGCGGGAACCTACGAGCAGTACTTC. Translation gives CASSFRGLAGTYEQYF.

In nucleotides, the CDR3 is TGCAGTGCTAGCTCCGGGACTAGCTATTCTGGGGCCAACGTCCTGACTTTC. Amino acid sequence: CSASSGTSYSGANVLTF. The genes are TRBV20-1 and TRBJ2-6; 9 bases align to TRBD2. Germline values: CDR1 DFQATT, CDR2 SNEGSKA (reference sequence). The V gene end was trimmed by 3 bases and the J gene end by 1 base; junction bases not matched to a gene: 7. The CDR3 has 17 amino acids.

This clone was observed a few times. This sequence joins TRBV28 and TRBJ1-2; TRBD1 is a possible D gene (5 bases). The germline V gene has CDR1 MDHEN and CDR2 SYDVKM. This CDR3 contains 14 residues. Trimming removed 3 bases from V and 5 bases from J, with 13 bases in between. The CDR3 DNA reads TGTGCCAGCAGTTTCCCGGGACGGACTTATGGCTACACCTTC. It codes for CASSFPGRTYGYTF.

By proportion, this clone is medium-sized. The DNA of the CDR3 is TGTGCCAGCAGAAGGCTCGATGGGGTTTCACCCCTCCACTTT. Translated, it gives CASRRLDGVSPLHF. V and J are TRBV6-1 and TRBJ1-6; D gene ambiguous. Germline V gives CDR1 MNHNS, CDR2 SASEGT. The CDR3 runs to 14 residues. V shed 6 bases and J shed 9 bases, with 15 bases lying between them.

This clone is labeled medium-sized (0.01 to 0.1%). The rearrangement uses TRBV6-1 and TRBJ1-2, with D perhaps matching TRBD1 (5 bases). Germline CDR1 is MNHNS and CDR2 is SASEGT. V was clipped by 1 base and J by 4 bases, with 13 bases between them. This CDR3 has 15 amino acids. The CDR3 DNA sequence: TGTGCCAGCAGTGAAGTGACGGGGGGGGGCTATGGCTACACCTTC. Translated, it gives CASSEVTGGGYGYTF.

This clone was detected ten times or more. CDR3: CACRQGGQAYEETQYF. CDR3 in DNA: TGTGCCTGTCGACAAGGGGGACAGGCCTATGAAGAGACCCAGTACTTC. The V and J genes are TRBV2 and TRBJ2-5, with 8 bases identical to TRBD1. V shed 11 bases and J 3 bases; nucleotides not matched to a gene: 17. Germline CDR1 and CDR2: SNHLY and FYNNEI. The CDR3 totals 16 residues.

This clone was seen more than once but under ten times. This sequence joins TRBV6-2 or TRBV6-3 and TRBJ2-7; no definite D call. V was cut by 0 bases and J by 7 bases, with 7 bases left in between. Per the germline V gene, CDR1 is MNHEY and CDR2 is SVGEGT. The CDR3 covers 12 residues. CDR3 sequence reads: CASSYSAGEQYF. CDR3 in DNA: TGTGCCAGCAGTTACTCCGCTGGGGAGCAGTACTTC.